The source of this TCR beta chain is a study of early T cells in non-severe SARS-CoV-2 infection. Study as a whole: Sequencing targeted bulk RNA from unsorted whole blood, leaving chains unpaired.

TCRdb re-called the 5' RACE reads through MiXCR, storing one row per CDR3 protein. The sample yields about 64,000 distinct CDR3 sequences, approximately 8.8% seen once. This clonotype has at least ten counts. This CDR3 has 14 residues. V gave up 2 bases and J gave up 0 bases, with 5 bases separating them. CDR1 is SGHTA, CDR2 FQGNSA, per germline. The chain has TRBV7-2 and TRBJ2-1, with D uncertain. This clonotype was sampled from an adult who was a healthcare worker with PCR-confirmed SARS-CoV-2 infection or an uninfected control (not recorded which). Sequencing was performed on whole blood, taken at baseline. CDR3 region: CASSLYSSYNEQFF. Written as DNA, the CDR3 is TGTGCCAGCAGCTTATACAGCTCCTACAATGAGCAGTTCTTC. The entire variable domain, with the rest obtained from reference TRBV7-2 and TRBJ2-1, is as follows: GAGVSQSPSNKVTEKGKDVELRCDPISGHTALYWYRQSLGQGLEFLIYFQGNSAPDKSGLPSDRFSAERTGGSVSTLTIQRTQQEDSAVYLCASSLYSSYNEQFFGPGTRLTVL.